This T cell receptor beta chain came from a study of T cells in Graves' hyperthyroidism and ophthalmopathy. At the level of the study: Blood was drawn when the patient was first diagnosed and still untreated.

The CDR3 is 12 amino acids. In germline, CDR1 is SEHNR, CDR2 FQNEAQ (reference sequence). With 5 bases removed from V and 6 bases from J, the gap between germline ends came to 8 bases. Remarks on this clonotype: Its antigen is unknown.

Lactation, pregnancy, other autoimmune disease or uncontrolled infection excluded patients. RNA transcripts gave rise to amplified TCR beta CDR3 regions. An initial round of RT-PCR targeting the TCR CDR3 relied on the HTBI primer set. TCRdb reanalysed the multiplex PCR reads using MiXCR and keeps one entry per CDR3 protein. Here the sample spans fewer than 500,000 distinct CDR3 sequences, 13% to 15% being singletons. Study findings and constraints: Expanded thyroid clonotypes (above 0.001) were mostly also found in blood. Model output signaled ophthalmopathy a median approximately 6 months ahead of onset.

Sample: blood. The receptor was isolated from a woman aged 25-40 years with Graves' ophthalmopathy. The chain carries TRBV7-9 and TRBJ2-4; possibly TRBD2 for D (5 bases). The CDR3 reads CASSQSGNIQYF. The CDR3 region has the DNA TGTGCCAGCAGCCAGAGCGGAAACATTCAGTACTTC.